This is a list of T cell receptor beta chains from one sample in a study of T cells in Graves' hyperthyroidism and ophthalmopathy. Each CDR3 protein gets one entry after TCRdb re-called the multiplex PCR reads with MiXCR. The sample includes fewer than 650,000 distinct CDR3 sequences, 40% to 50% seen only once; the top ten take around 44%. The sample taken for sequencing was peripheral blood or thyroid tissue (not recorded which). The source of these receptors is an adult woman with Graves' disease, either hyperthyroidism or ophthalmopathy (not recorded which). The CDR3 runs from the conserved cysteine through the conserved F or W. D genes are given only for firm matches. Clone size appears in some rows only: once, few, many, or a class for an expanded clone.

TRBD1 14 TRBJ2-5 many TRBV12-3/TRBV12-4 TGTGCCAGCAGTATGACAGGGGTGGGGGAGACCCAGTACTTC CASSMTGVGETQYF
- 13 TRBJ2-1 - TRBV10-3 TGTGCCATCAGTTGGACTAAGGTCAATGAGCAGTTCTTC CAISWTKVNEQFF
TRBD2 16 TRBJ2-7 - TRBV7-2 TGTGCCAGCAGCCAATGGACTAGCGGGAGCTCCTACGAGCAGTACTTC CASSQWTSGSSYEQYF
- 15 TRBJ1-5 many TRBV29-1 TGCAGCGTTGTTGAGGGGAGTAATAGCAATCAGCCCCAGCATTTT CSVVEGSNSNQPQHF
TRBD1 15 TRBJ2-7 - TRBV20-1 TGCAGTGCTAGAGTAATTAGGCAGGGGGCTCAGGAGCAGTACTTC CSARVIRQGAQEQYF
- 17 TRBJ1-2 - TRBV4-2 TGTGCCAGCAGCCAAGATTGGGAGGACACCGGTGGGGCTGGCTACACCTTC CASSQDWEDTGGAGYTF
- 14 TRBJ1-5 - TRBV19 TGTGCCAGTAGTATAGCGCAGGGAAGTCAGCCCCAGCATTTT CASSIAQGSQPQHF
TRBD1 12 TRBJ2-7 once TRBV7-3 TGTGCCAGCAGCCTCCTGGACAGGGAGCAGTACTTC CASSLLDREQYF
- 15 TRBJ1-4 - TRBV7-2 TGTGCCAGCAGCTTTGTGACGGGTACTAATGAAAAACTGTTTTTT CASSFVTGTNEKLFF
- 12 TRBJ1-4 - TRBV2 TGTGGGACCGGGGCAACTAATGAAAAACTGTTTTTT CGTGATNEKLFF
TRBD2 14 TRBJ2-5 once TRBV20-1 TGCAGTGCTAGAGATCTGGCTAGCGGAGAGACCCAGTACTTC CSARDLASGETQYF
- 13 TRBJ1-5 many TRBV11-2 TGTGCCAGCAGCCCACTAGGGGATCAGCCCCAGCATTTT CASSPLGDQPQHF
TRBD2 20 TRBJ2-1 - TRBV29-1 TGCAGCGTGGGGGGACTAGCGGGAGATTGGGCTGGGGGCTCCTACAATGAGCAGTTCTTC CSVGGLAGDWAGGSYNEQFF
- 15 TRBJ2-7 - TRBV2 TGCGCCAGCAGTGAGTGGGCAGGGTGGAACTACGAGCAGTACTTC CASSEWAGWNYEQYF
TRBD1 16 TRBJ1-6 - TRBV4-1 TGCGCCAGCAGCCAAACCAGGGGGACCTATAATTCACCCCTCCACTTT CASSQTRGTYNSPLHF
TRBD2 16 TRBJ2-7 many TRBV20-1 TGCAGTGCTAGAGATAGCGGGAGGCCCTCCCCGCGCGAGCAGTACTTC CSARDSGRPSPREQYF
- 15 TRBJ2-5 - TRBV2 TGTGCCACCAGTGACACCACAGGGGGGGCAGAGACCCAGTACTTC CATSDTTGGAETQYF
- 12 TRBJ1-2 few TRBV24-1 TGTGCCACCAGTGATTCCTACTATGGCTACACCTTC CATSDSYYGYTF
- 14 TRBJ1-3 many TRBV2 TGTGCCAGCAGGACGCACGTCTCTGGAAACACCATATATTTT CASRTHVSGNTIYF
- 13 TRBJ1-2 few TRBV29-1 TGCAGCGTTGGCGGGACGGCTCACTATGGCTACACCTTC CSVGGTAHYGYTF
TRBD1 14 TRBJ2-5 - TRBV2 TGTGCCAGCAGCTACAGGGGGCTGGGGGAGACCCAGTACTTC CASSYRGLGETQYF
- 14 TRBJ2-5 - TRBV7-3 TGTGCCAGCAGCTACCGACTAGGAGGGGAGACCCAGTACTTC CASSYRLGGETQYF
- 14 TRBJ2-5 - TRBV12-3/TRBV12-4 TGTGCCAGCAGTTTAAGGGGCAGGGTTGAGACCCAGTACTTC CASSLRGRVETQYF
- 14 TRBJ1-1 - TRBV5-1 TGCGCCAGCAGCGGTACGCTCATGAACACTGAAGCTTTCTTT CASSGTLMNTEAFF
- 11 TRBJ2-7 many TRBV13 TGTGCCAGCAGCTTACAGGGACGGCAGTACTTC CASSLQGRQYF
TRBD1 14 TRBJ1-1 - TRBV15 TGTGCCACCAGCCGCGACAGGGCGAACACTGAAGCTTTCTTT CATSRDRANTEAFF
TRBD1 12 TRBJ2-5 - TRBV9 TGTGCCAGCAGGGGACAGACACAGACCCAGTACTTC CASRGQTQTQYF
- 14 TRBJ1-2 few TRBV20-1 TGCAGTGCTAGGAGCGACGGAGGATCCTCTGGAAACACCTTC CSARSDGGSSGNTF
- 14 TRBJ1-2 few TRBV7-9 TGTGCCAGCAGCGCCCTCCGGGGGGCATATGGCTACACCTTC CASSALRGAYGYTF
- 12 TRBJ1-4 many TRBV20-1 TGCAGTGCTAGTAGACAGGTTGAAAAACTGTTTTTT CSASRQVEKLFF
- 17 TRBJ1-4 - TRBV7-9 TGTGCCAGCAGCTTAGGATTTTCTTCGGGTGACGGTGAAAAACTGTTTTTT CASSLGFSSGDGEKLFF
- 14 TRBJ2-7 - TRBV5-1 TGCGCCAGCAGCTTGGAGTACAGCTCCTACGAGCAGTACTTC CASSLEYSSYEQYF
- 14 TRBJ2-5 - TRBV7-6 TGTGCCAGCAGCTTAGCGAATCTAGGGCCCCCGGAGTACTTC CASSLANLGPPEYF
TRBD1 15 TRBJ2-7 - TRBV7-1 TGTGCCAGCAGCTCCCCCCGGGACAGTATCTACGAGCAGTACTTC CASSSPRDSIYEQYF
- 12 TRBJ1-1 many TRBV2 TGTGCCAGCAAGGAGTGGGGCACTGAAGCTTTCTTT CASKEWGTEAFF
- 13 TRBJ2-7 - TRBV20-1 TGCAGTGCTCCCGACTCGGTGATTGGCGAGCAGTACTTC CSAPDSVIGEQYF
TRBD1 14 TRBJ1-1 - TRBV7-2 TGTGCCAGCAGCTTTGGGGAGACAGGGGTGGGAGCTTTCTTT CASSFGETGVGAFF
- 14 TRBJ2-7 few TRBV7-8 TGTGCCAGCAGCTTGAGGACAATAACCTACGAGCAGTACTTC CASSLRTITYEQYF
TRBD1 14 TRBJ2-7 - TRBV7-2 TGTGCCAGCATTGATGGGACAGGGGGCTACGAGCAGTACTTC CASIDGTGGYEQYF
- 14 TRBJ1-1 - TRBV9 TGTGCCAGCTCACCACAGGCTGGGTTTTCTGAAGCTTTCTTT CASSPQAGFSEAFF
TRBD1 15 TRBJ2-7 - TRBV7-9 TGTGCCAGCTCACCGACAGGACAGGGGGCGCGTGAGCAGTACTTC CASSPTGQGAREQYF
TRBD2 16 TRBJ2-7 many TRBV7-9 TGTGCCAGCAGCCCAAGACTAGCGCAAAGCTCCTACGAGCAGTACTTC CASSPRLAQSSYEQYF
- 13 TRBJ2-7 - TRBV6-5 TGTGCCAGCAGTTACTCGGGGGACAACGAGCAGTACTTC CASSYSGDNEQYF
- 13 TRBJ2-2 - TRBV7-8 TGTGCCAGCAGCTCGGGGCCCGACGGGGAGCTGTTTTTT CASSSGPDGELFF
TRBD1 15 TRBJ1-1 many TRBV7-9 TGTGCCAGCAGCCCACAGGGGAGTGTGAACACTGAAGCTTTCTTT CASSPQGSVNTEAFF
- 11 TRBJ2-2 many TRBV12-3/TRBV12-4 TGTGCCACAGGGGTCACCGGGGAGCTGTTTTTT CATGVTGELFF
- 12 TRBJ1-1 - TRBV29-1 TGCAGCGCTGGGTTGTTAGCAGGTGAAGCTTTCTTT CSAGLLAGEAFF
- 16 TRBJ1-6 - TRBV20-1 TGCAGTGCTAGAGGAGGCAGGGTGGACTATAATTCACCCCTCCACTTT CSARGGRVDYNSPLHF
TRBD1 15 TRBJ1-5 many TRBV6-2/TRBV6-3 TGTGCCAGCAGTATAGCGACAGGGGGCAATCAGCCCCAGCATTTT CASSIATGGNQPQHF
TRBD1 13 TRBJ1-6 many TRBV4-2 TGTGCCAGCAGCCATGGACAGGGTTCACCCCTCCACTTT CASSHGQGSPLHF
- 15 TRBJ1-5 once TRBV7-9 TGTGCCAGCAGTAGGGACGGCAATAGCAATCAGCCCCAGCATTTT CASSRDGNSNQPQHF
- 14 TRBJ2-2 many TRBV10-2 TGCGCCAGCGCCCTGACTAGTATCACCGGGGAGCTGTTTTTT CASALTSITGELFF
TRBD2 15 TRBJ2-7 many TRBV11-1 TGTGCCAGCAGCTTTTCGAGGACTAGCGGCTACGAGCAGTACTTC CASSFSRTSGYEQYF
- 14 TRBJ1-5 many TRBV9 TGTGCCAGCAGCGGGGGGAATAGCAATCAGCCCCAGCATTTT CASSGGNSNQPQHF
- 15 TRBJ1-2 - TRBV28 TGTGCCAGCAGTGCCCCGAGTGGGTTGAACTATGGCTACACCTTC CASSAPSGLNYGYTF
- 14 TRBJ2-6 - TRBV19 TGTGCCAGTAGGGGGACCATTGGGGCTAACGTCCTGACTTTC CASRGTIGANVLTF
- 14 TRBJ1-5 - TRBV7-2 TGTGCCAGCAGCTGGTCCGGGGGGGATCAGCCCCAGCATTTT CASSWSGGDQPQHF
TRBD1 14 TRBJ1-1 few TRBV20-1 TGCAGTGCTTATACCCGGGACAGAAACACTGAAGCTTTCTTT CSAYTRDRNTEAFF
- 8 TRBJ1-2 many TRBV9 TGCCCAGGGGCAGGGCCGACCTTC CPGAGPTF